These T cell receptor beta chains were read from a single sample in a study of vaccination effects on CD4 cells after COVID-19. The method was immunoSEQ multiplex PCR; TCRdb's version includes in-frame clones alone and lacks a portion of them. The sample has about 73,000 clones, 60% to 85% seen once. No antigen has been identified for these receptors. The sequencing used CD4+ T cells from PBMCs cultured with SARS-CoV-2 spike peptides, collected before COVID-19 vaccination. These TCRs come from a human donor who received a COVID-19 vaccine. CDR3s include the opening cysteine and the closing phenylalanine or tryptophan.

>TRBJ2-5|TRBV7-9
CASSLYGLARETQYF
>TRBJ1-6|TRBV3-1/TRBV3-2
CASSLPPGPLNSPLHF
>TRBJ2-3|TRBV6-5
CAARAGGFSGTQYF
>TRBJ2-2|TRBV7-9
CASSPAGKNTGELFF
>TRBJ2-3|TRBV10-2
CASSDRGSTDTQYF
>TRBJ2-2|TRBV27
CASSSWTGHTGELFF
>TRBJ1-1|TRBV7-8
CASSPRGGNTEAFF
>TRBJ1-1|TRBV5-1
CASSQGTVNTEAFF
>TRBJ1-1|TRBV19
CASSPWGGLNTEAFF
>TRBJ2-3|TRBV7-2
CASSLVGIDTQYF
>TRBJ1-2|TRBV19
CASARGSINYGYTF
>TRBJ2-2|TRBV27
CASSLREDTGELFF
>TRBJ2-1|TRBV5-4
CASTRGLRENEQFF
>TRBJ2-1|TRBV6-5
CASRRTGGPYNEQFF
>TRBJ2-5|TRBV5-1
CASSFVPDSQETQYF
>TRBJ2-3|TRBV7-2
CASSLAILAGGKADTQYF
>TRBJ2-5|TRBV5-1
CASSVNRPSQETQYF
>TRBJ1-2|TRBV12-3/TRBV12-4
CASSRTDRYGYTF
>TRBJ1-4|TRBV4-1
CASSLGDRDNEKLFF
>TRBJ2-5|TRBV7-3
CASSLVGETQYF
>TRBJ2-3|TRBV5-6
CASSLTGRVVADTQYF
>TRBJ1-2|TRBV10-3
CAISESTAVYGYTF
>TRBJ1-2|TRBV9
CASSVGSNGYTF
>TRBJ2-2|TRBV4-1
CASSQDSAPANTGELFF
>TRBJ2-5|TRBV30
CAWSVNAGGETQYF
>TRBJ2-3|TRBV24-1
CATSDASTGGTDTQYF
>TRBJ1-6|TRBV9
CASSVVGTGGADSPLHF
>TRBJ2-1|TRBV28
CASRTNRAEQFF
>TRBJ1-1|TRBV6-5
CASDRGQNTEAFF
>TRBJ2-3|TRBV5-4
CASSPGPITDTQYF
>TRBJ2-1|TRBV18
CASSDSGYSYNEQFF
>TRBJ1-1|TRBV6-6
CASSRTVNTEAFF
>TRBJ1-4|TRBV18
CASSDQGQGHEKLFF
>TRBJ1-2|TRBV11-2
CASSHSRRDIYGYTF
>TRBJ2-4|TRBV28
CASSLAGALAKNIQYF
>TRBJ2-5|TRBV7-2
CASSLAGRSETQYF
>TRBJ2-2|TRBV12-5
CASGRTANTGELFF